This entry concerns a single T cell receptor (beta chain). Trimming cost V 0 bases and J 10 bases; bases outside gene matches: 3. CDR1 is SGHRS, CDR2 YFSETQ, per germline. This CDR3 is 12 amino acids long. This entry is derived from a study of T cell changes during pregnancy in multiple sclerosis. Clones were sequenced by immunoSEQ multiplex PCR, and TCRdb holds only the in-frame ones, with some missing. Here the sample spans some 50,000 clones, about 90% being singletons. The chain couples TRBV5-1 to TRBJ1-1, with TRBD1 identical over 7 bases. The material was CD4+ T cells from peripheral blood mononuclear cells, obtained in the second trimester of pregnancy. The receptor's source is a female donor with multiple sclerosis, enrolled in a pregnancy study. The CDR3 sequence is CASSLEGGLAFF. In nucleotides, the CDR3 is TGCGCCAGCAGCTTGGAAGGGGGCCTAGCTTTCTTT. The variable domain in full, with the rest retrieved from reference TRBV5-1 and TRBJ1-1, is KAGVTQTPRYLIKTRGQQVTLSCSPISGHRSVSWYQQTPGQGLQFLFEYFSETQRNKGNFPGRFSGRQFSNSRSEMNVSTLELGDSALYLCASSLEGGLAFFGQGTRLTVV.